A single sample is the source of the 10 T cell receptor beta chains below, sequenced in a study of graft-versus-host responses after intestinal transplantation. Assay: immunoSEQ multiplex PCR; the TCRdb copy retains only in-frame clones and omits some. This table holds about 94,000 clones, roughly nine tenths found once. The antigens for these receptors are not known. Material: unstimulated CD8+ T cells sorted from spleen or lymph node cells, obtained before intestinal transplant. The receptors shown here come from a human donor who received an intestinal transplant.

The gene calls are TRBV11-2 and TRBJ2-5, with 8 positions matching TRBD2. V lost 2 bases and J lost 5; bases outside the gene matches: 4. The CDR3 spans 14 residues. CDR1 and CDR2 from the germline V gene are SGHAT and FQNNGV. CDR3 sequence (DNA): TGTGCCAGCAGCTTATCGACGGGAGGGGAGACCCAGTACTTC. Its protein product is CASSLSTGGETQYF.

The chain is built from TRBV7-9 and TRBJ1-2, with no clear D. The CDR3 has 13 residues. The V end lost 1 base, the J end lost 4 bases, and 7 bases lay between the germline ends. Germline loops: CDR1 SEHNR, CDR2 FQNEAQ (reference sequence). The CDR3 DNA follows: TGTGCCAGCAGCTTAGGAGGGCTCTATGGCTACACCTTC. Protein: CASSLGGLYGYTF.

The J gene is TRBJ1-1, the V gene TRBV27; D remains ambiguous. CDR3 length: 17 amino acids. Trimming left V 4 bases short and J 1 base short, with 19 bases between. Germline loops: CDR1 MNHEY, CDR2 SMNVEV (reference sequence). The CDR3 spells CASSSLGYSSPNTEAFF. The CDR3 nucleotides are TGTGCCAGCAGTTCCCTCGGGTACTCCTCCCCGAACACTGAAGCTTTCTTT.

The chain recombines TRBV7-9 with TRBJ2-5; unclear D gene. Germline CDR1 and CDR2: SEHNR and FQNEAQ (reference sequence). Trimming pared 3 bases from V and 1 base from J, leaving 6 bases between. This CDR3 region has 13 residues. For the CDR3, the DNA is TGTGCCAGCAGCTTCCTACCCCAAGAGACCCAGTACTTC. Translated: CASSFLPQETQYF.

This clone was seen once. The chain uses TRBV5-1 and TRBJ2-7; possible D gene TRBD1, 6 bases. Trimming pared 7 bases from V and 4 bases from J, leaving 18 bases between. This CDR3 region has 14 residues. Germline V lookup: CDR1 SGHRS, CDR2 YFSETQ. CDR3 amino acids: CASGNWDTTYEQYF. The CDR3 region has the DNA TGCGCCAGCGGAAATTGGGACACCACTTACGAGCAGTACTTC.

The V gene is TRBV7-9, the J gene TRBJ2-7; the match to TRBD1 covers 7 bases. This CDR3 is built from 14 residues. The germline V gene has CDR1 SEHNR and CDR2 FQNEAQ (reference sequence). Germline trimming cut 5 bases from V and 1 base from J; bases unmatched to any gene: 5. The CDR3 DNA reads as TGTGCCAGCAGCCCTGGACAGGTGTCCTACGAGCAGTACTTC. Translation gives CASSPGQVSYEQYF.

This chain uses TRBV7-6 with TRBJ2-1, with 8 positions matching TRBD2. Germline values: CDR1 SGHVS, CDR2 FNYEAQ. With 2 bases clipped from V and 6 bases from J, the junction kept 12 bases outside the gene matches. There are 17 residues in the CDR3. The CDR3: CASSLSRGGLLGNEQFF. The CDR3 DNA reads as TGTGCCAGCAGCTTAAGTCGGGGGGGCTTGCTGGGCAATGAGCAGTTCTTC.

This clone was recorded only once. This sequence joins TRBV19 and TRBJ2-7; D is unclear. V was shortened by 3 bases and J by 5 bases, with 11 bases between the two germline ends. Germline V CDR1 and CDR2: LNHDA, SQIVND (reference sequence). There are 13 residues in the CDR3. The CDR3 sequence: CASSMQVPHEQYF. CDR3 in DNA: TGTGCCAGTAGTATGCAGGTCCCCCACGAGCAGTACTTC.

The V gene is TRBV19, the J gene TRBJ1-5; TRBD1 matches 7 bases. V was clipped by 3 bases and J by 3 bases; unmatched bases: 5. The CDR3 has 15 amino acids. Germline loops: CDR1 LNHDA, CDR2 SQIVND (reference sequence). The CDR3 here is CASSMADRANQPQHF. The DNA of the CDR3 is TGTGCCAGTAGTATGGCCGACAGGGCCAATCAGCCCCAGCATTTT.

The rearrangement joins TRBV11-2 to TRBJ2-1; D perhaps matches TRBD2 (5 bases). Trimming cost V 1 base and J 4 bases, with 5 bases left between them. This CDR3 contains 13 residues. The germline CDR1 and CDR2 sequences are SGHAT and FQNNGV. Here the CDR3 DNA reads TGTGCCAGCAGCTTAGGACTATACAATGAGCAGTTCTTC. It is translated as CASSLGLYNEQFF.